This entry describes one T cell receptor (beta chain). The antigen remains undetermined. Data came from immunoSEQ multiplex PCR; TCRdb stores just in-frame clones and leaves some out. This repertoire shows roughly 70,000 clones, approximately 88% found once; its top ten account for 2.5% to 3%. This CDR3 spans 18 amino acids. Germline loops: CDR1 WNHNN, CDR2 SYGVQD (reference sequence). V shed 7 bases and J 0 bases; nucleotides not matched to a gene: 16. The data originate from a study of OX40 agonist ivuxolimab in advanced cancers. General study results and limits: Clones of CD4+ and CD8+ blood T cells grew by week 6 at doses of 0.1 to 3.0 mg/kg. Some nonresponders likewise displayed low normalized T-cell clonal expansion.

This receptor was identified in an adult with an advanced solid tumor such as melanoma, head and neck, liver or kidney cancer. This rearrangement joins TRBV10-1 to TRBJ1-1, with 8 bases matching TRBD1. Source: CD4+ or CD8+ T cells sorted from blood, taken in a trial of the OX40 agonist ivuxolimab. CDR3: CASKNARGQTPMNTEAFF. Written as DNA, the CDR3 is TGCGCCAGCAAGAATGCCAGGGGGCAAACCCCCATGAACACTGAAGCTTTCTTT.